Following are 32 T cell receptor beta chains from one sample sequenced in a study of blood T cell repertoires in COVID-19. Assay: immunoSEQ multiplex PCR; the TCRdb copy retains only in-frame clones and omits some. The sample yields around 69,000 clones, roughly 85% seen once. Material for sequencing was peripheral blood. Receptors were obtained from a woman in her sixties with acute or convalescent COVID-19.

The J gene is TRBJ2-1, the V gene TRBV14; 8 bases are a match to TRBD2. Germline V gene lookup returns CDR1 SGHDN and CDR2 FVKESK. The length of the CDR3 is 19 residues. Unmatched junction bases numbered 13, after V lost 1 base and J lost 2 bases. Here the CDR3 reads CASSQGWTSQGRTYNEQFF. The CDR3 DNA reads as TGTGCCAGCAGCCAAGGTTGGACTAGCCAAGGTCGGACCTACAATGAGCAGTTCTTC.

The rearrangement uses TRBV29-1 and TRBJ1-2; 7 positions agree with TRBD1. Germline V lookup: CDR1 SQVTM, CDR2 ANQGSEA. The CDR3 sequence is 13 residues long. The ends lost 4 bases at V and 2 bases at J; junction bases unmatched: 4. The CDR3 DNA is TGCAGCGTTGGACAGGGAGGCAACTATGGCTACACCTTC. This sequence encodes CSVGQGGNYGYTF.

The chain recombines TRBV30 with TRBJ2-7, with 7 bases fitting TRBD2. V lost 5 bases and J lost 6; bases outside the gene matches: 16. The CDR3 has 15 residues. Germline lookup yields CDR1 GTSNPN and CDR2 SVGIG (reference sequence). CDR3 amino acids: CAWSDHGRPKTEQYF. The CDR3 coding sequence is TGTGCCTGGTCTGACCACGGGAGGCCTAAAACCGAGCAGTACTTC.

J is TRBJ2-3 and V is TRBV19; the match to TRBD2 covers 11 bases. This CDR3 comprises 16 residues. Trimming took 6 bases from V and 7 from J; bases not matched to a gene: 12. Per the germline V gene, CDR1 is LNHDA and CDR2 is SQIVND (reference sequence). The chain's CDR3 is CASSQPGLADLYTQYF. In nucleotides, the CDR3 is TGTGCCAGTAGCCAACCGGGACTAGCGGATCTCTATACGCAGTATTTT. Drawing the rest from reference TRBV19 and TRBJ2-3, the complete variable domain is DGGITQSPKYLFRKEGQNVTLSCEQNLNHDAMYWYRQDPGQGLRLIYYSQIVNDFQKGDIAEGYSVSREKKESFPLTVTSAQKNPTAFYLCASSQPGLADLYTQYFGPGTRLTVL.

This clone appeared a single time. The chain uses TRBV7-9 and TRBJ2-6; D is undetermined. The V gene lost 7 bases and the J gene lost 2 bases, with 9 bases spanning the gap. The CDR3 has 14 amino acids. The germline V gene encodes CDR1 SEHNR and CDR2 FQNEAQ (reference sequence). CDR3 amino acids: CASTPPAGANVLTF. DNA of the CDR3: TGTGCCAGCACCCCTCCGGCTGGGGCCAACGTCCTGACTTTC.

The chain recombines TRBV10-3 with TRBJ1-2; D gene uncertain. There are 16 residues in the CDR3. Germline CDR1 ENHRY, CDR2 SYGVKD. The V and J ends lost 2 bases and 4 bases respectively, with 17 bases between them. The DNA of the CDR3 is TGTGCCATCAGTGAGACCCTAGAGGGCTCAATCTATGGCTACACCTTC. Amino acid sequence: CAISETLEGSIYGYTF.

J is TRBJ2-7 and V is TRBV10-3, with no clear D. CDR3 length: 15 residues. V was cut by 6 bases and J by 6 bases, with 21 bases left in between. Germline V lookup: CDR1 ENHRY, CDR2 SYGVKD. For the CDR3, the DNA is TGTGCCATCAGCGCTCCGGAGACCGGTTGGCGCGAGCAGTACTTC. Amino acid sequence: CAISAPETGWREQYF.

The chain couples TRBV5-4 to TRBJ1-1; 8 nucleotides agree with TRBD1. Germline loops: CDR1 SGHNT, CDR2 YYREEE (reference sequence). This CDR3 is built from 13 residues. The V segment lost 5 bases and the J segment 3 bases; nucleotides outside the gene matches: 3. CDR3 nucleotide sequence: TGTGCCAGCAGAAAGGACAGGGACACTGAAGCTTTCTTT. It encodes CASRKDRDTEAFF.

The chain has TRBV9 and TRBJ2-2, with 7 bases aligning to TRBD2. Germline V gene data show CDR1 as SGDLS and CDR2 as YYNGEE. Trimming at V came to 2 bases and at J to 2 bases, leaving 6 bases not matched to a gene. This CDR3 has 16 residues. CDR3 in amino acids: CASSVRLAANTGELFF. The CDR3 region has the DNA TGTGCCAGCAGCGTCCGGCTAGCGGCAAACACCGGGGAGCTGTTTTTT. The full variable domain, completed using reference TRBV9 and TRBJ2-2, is DSGVTQTPKHLITATGQRVTLRCSPRSGDLSVYWYQQSLDQGLQFLIQYYNGEERAKGNILERFSAQQFPDLHSELNLSSLELGDSALYFCASSVRLAANTGELFFGEGSRLTVL.

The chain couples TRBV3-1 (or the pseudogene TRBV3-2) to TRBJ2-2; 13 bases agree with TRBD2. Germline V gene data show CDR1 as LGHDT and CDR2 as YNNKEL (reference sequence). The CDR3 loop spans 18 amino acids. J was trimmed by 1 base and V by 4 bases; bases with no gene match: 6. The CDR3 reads CASSRFRTSGRNTGELFF. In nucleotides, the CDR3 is TGTGCCAGCAGCCGTTTTAGGACTAGCGGGAGGAACACCGGGGAGCTGTTTTTT.

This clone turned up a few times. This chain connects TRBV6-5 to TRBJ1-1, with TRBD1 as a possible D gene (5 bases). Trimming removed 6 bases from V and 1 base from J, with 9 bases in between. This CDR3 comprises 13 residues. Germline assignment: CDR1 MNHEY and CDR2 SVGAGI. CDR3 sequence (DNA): TGTGCCAGCAGACGGACACCGAACACTGAAGCTTTCTTT. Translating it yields CASRRTPNTEAFF.

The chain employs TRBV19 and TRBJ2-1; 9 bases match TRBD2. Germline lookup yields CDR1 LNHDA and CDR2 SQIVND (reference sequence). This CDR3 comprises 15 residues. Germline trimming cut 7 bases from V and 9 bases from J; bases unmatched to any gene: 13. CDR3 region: CASIGGSGSYGEQFF. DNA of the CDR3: TGTGCCAGTATTGGGGGTAGCGGGAGTTACGGTGAGCAGTTCTTC. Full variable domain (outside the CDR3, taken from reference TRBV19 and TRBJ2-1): DGGITQSPKYLFRKEGQNVTLSCEQNLNHDAMYWYRQDPGQGLRLIYYSQIVNDFQKGDIAEGYSVSREKKESFPLTVTSAQKNPTAFYLCASIGGSGSYGEQFFGPGTRLTVL.

CDR3 residues: CASSPGQGYGYTF. For the CDR3, the DNA is TGTGCCAGCAGCCCGGGACAGGGCTATGGCTACACCTTC. The V call is TRBV7-6, the J call TRBJ1-2, with 9 bases fitting TRBD1. CDR1 SGHVS and CDR2 FNYEAQ come from the germline V gene. V dropped 5 bases and J dropped 4; count of bases not matched to a gene: 2. The CDR3 has 13 amino acids. The whole variable domain, remainder taken from reference TRBV7-6 and TRBJ1-2, is GAGVSQSPRYKVTKRGQDVALRCDPISGHVSLYWYRQALGQGPEFLTYFNYEAQQDKSGLPNDRFSAERPEGSISTLTIQRTEQRDSAMYRCASSPGQGYGYTFGSGTRLTVV.

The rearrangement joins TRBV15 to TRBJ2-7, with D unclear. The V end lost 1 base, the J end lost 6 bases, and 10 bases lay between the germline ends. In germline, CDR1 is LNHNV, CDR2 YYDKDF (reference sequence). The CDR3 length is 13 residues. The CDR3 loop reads CATSRGRNSEQYF. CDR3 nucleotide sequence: TGTGCCACCAGCAGAGGGAGAAACTCCGAGCAGTACTTC.

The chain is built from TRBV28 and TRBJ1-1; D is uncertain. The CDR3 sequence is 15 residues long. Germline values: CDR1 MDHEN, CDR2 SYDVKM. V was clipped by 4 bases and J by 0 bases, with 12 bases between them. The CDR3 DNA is TGTGCCAGCAGTTCAATCAGACTCATGAACACTGAAGCTTTCTTT. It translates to CASSSIRLMNTEAFF.

The CDR3 region is CASTTLAGGTDTQYF. The CDR3 nucleotides read TGTGCCAGCACGACACTAGCGGGAGGGACAGATACGCAGTATTTT. The V call is TRBV11-1, the J call TRBJ2-3; 13 bases align to TRBD2. The trim removed 7 bases at V and 3 bases at J, leaving 4 bases unmatched. CDR3 length equals 15 residues. The germline CDR1 and CDR2 sequences are SGHAT and FQDESV (reference sequence). Complete variable domain (other parts from reference TRBV11-1 and TRBJ2-3): EAEVAQSPRYKITEKSQAVAFWCDPISGHATLYWYRQILGQGPELLVQFQDESVVDDSQLPKDRFSAERLKGVDSTLKIQPAELGDSAMYLCASTTLAGGTDTQYFGPGTRLTVL.

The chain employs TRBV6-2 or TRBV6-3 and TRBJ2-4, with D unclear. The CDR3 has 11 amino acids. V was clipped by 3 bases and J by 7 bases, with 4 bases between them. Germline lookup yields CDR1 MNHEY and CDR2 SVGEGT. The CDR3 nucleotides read TGTGCCAGCAGTTATATGAACATTCAGTACTTC. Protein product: CASSYMNIQYF.

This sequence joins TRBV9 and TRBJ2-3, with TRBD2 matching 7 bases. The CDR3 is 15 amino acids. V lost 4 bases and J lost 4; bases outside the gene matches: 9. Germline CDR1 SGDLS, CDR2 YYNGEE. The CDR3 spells CASSLRTSWADTQYF. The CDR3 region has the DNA TGTGCCAGCAGCCTTAGGACTAGTTGGGCAGATACGCAGTATTTT.

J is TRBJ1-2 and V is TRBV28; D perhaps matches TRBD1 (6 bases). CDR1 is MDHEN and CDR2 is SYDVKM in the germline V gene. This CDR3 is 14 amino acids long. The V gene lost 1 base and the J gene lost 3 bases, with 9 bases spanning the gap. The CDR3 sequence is CASSLYDRYYGYTF. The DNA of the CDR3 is TGTGCCAGCAGTTTATATGACAGGTACTATGGCTACACCTTC.

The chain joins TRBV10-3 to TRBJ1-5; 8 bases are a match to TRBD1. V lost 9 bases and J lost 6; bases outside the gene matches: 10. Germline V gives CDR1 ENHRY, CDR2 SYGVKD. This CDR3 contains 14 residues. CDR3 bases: TGTGCCATAAGCTCTGACAGGGGATTTCAGCCCCAGCATTTT. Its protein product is CAISSDRGFQPQHF.

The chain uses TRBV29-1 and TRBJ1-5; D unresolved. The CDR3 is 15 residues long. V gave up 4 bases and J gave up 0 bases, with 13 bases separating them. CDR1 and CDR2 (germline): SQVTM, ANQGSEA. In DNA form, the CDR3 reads TGCAGCGTTGTTGACGCGGGTACTAGCAATCAGCCCCAGCATTTT. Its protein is CSVVDAGTSNQPQHF.

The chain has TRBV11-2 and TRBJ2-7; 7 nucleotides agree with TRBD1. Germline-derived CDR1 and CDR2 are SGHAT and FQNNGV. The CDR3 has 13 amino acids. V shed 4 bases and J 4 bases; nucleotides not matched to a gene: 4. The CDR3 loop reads CASSSEQGYEQYF. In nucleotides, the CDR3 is TGTGCCAGCAGCTCTGAACAGGGGTACGAGCAGTACTTC.

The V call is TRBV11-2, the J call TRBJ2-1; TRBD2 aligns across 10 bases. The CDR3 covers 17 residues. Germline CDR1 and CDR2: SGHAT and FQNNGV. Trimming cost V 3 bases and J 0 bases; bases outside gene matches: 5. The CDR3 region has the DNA TGTGCCAGCAGCTTCCCCGTAGCGGGGGGCTCCTACAATGAGCAGTTCTTC. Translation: CASSFPVAGGSYNEQFF.

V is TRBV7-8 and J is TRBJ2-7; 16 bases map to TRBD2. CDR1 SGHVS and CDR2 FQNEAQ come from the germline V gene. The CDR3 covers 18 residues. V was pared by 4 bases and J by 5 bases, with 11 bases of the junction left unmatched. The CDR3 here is CASSSLGTSGRAFDEQYF. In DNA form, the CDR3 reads TGTGCCAGCAGCTCATTGGGGACTAGCGGGAGGGCCTTTGACGAGCAGTACTTC.

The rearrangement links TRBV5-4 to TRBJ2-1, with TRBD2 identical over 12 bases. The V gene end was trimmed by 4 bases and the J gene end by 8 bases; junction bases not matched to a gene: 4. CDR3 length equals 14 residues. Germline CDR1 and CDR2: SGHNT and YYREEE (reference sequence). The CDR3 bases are TGTGCCAGCAGCCGACTAGCGGGAGAAGATGAGCAGTTCTTC. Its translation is CASSRLAGEDEQFF.

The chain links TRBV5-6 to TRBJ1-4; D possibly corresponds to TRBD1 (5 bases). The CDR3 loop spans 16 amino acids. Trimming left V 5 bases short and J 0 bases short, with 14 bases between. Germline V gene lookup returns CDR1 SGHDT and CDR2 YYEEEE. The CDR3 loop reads CASRPGHWATNEKLFF. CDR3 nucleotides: TGTGCCAGCAGGCCAGGGCACTGGGCAACTAATGAAAAACTGTTTTTT.

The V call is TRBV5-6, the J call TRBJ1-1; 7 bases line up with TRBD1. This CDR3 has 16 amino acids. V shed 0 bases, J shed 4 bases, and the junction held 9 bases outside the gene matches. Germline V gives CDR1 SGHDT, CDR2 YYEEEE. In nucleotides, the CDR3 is TGTGCCAGCAGCTTGGGAAAGGGGGCAGGGGGCACTGAAGCTTTCTTT. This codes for CASSLGKGAGGTEAFF.

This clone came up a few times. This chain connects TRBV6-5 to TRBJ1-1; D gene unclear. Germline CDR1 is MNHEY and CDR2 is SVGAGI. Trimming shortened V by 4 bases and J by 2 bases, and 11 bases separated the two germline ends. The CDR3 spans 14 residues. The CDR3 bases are TGTGCCAGCAGTTTCGGGAATCGTAACACTGAAGCTTTCTTT. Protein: CASSFGNRNTEAFF.

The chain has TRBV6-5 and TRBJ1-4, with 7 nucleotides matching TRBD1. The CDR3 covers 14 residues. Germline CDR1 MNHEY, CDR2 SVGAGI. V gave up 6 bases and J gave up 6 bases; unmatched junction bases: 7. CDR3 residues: CASRPTGRDEKLFF. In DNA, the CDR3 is TGTGCCAGCAGACCGACAGGGCGAGATGAAAAACTGTTTTTT.

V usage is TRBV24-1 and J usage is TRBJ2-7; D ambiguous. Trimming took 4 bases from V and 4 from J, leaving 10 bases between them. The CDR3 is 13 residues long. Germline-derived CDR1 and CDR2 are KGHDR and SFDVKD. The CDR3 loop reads CATSDSSFYEQYF. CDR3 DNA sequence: TGTGCCACCAGTGACTCTTCTTTTTACGAGCAGTACTTC.

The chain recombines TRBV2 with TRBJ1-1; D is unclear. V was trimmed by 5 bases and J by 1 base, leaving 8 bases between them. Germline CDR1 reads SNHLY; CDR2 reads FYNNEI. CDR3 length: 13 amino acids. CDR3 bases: TGTGCCAGCAGTTTATCACAGAACACTGAAGCTTTCTTT. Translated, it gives CASSLSQNTEAFF.

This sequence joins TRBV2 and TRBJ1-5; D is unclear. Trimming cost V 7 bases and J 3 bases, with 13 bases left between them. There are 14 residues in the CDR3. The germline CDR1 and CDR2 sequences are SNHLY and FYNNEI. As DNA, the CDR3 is TGTGCCAGCATGAGGTCTCACAACAATCAGCCCCAGCATTTT. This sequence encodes CASMRSHNNQPQHF.